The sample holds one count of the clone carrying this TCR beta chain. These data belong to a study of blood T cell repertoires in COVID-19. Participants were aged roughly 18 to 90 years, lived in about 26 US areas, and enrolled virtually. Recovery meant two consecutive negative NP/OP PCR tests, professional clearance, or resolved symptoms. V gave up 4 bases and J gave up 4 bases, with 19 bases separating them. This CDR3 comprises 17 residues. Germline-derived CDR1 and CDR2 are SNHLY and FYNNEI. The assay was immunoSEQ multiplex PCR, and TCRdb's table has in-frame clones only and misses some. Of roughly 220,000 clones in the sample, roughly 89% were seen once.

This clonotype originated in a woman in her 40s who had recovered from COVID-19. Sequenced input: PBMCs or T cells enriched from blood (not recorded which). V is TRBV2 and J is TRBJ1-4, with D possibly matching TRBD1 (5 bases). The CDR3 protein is CASSGGAGISGNEKLFF. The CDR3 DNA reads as TGTGCCAGCAGTGGTGGGGCAGGGATCAGTGGTAATGAAAAACTGTTTTTT.